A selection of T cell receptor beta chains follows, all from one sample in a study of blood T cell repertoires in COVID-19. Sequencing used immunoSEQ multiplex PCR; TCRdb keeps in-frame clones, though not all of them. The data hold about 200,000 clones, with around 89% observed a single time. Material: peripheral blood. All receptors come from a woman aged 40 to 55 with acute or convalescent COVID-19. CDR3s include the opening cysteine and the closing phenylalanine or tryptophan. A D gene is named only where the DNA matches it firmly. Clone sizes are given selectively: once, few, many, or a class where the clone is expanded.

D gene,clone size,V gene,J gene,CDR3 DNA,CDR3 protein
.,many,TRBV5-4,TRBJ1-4,TGTGCCAGCAGCCTGGCCGGTAATGAAAAACTGTTTTTT,CASSLAGNEKLFF
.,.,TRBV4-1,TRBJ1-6,TGCGCCAGCAGCCAAGTGGGGGCTTTCTATAATTCACCCCTCCACTTT,CASSQVGAFYNSPLHF
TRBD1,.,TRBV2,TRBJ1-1,TGTGCCATCCGCAGGGGGCGGGGGACTGAAGCTTTCTTT,CAIRRGRGTEAFF
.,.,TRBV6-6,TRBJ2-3,TGTGCCAGCAGTTACAAGAGAGGGGATACGCAGTATTTT,CASSYKRGDTQYF
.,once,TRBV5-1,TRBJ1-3,TGCGCCAGCAGCTTGGCCCCCGGTTACTTAAGTAACACCATATATTTT,CASSLAPGYLSNTIYF
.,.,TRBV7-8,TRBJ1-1,TGTGCCAGCACGAAAGACTCCTCCGCATTGTACACTGAAGCTTTCTTT,CASTKDSSALYTEAFF
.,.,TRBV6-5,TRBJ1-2,TGTGCCAGCAGCGATTACGGGGACTACTATGGCTACACCTTC,CASSDYGDYYGYTF
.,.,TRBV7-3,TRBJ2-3,TGTGCCAGCAGCTTTGGTCAGGTCCGCACAGATACGCAGTATTTT,CASSFGQVRTDTQYF
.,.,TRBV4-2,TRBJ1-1,TGTGCCAGCAGCCAAGAGGGCCAGATGAACACTGAAGCTTTCTTT,CASSQEGQMNTEAFF
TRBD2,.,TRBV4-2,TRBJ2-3,TGTGCCAGCAGCCCTCCCTCAGGGACTAGCGGCACAGATACGCAGTATTTT,CASSPPSGTSGTDTQYF
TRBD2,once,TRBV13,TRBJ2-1,TGTGCCAGCAGTACCGCGGGGGAGGGGTTCAATGAGCAGTTCTTC,CASSTAGEGFNEQFF
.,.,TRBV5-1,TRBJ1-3,TGCGCCAGCAGCCTCTGGGGAGGGGGAGCAGGAAACACCATATATTTT,CASSLWGGGAGNTIYF
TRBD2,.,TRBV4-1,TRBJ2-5,TGCGCCAGCAGCCAAGGACTAGCCCCCAGTCCGGAGACCCAGTACTTC,CASSQGLAPSPETQYF
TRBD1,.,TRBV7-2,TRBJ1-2,TGTGCCAGCAGCCGGGACAGACTAAACTCCTATGGCTACACCTTC,CASSRDRLNSYGYTF
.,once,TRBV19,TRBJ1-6,TGTGCCAGTAGCGCGACAGGTACTTTTTCACCCCTCCACTTT,CASSATGTFSPLHF